The clone carrying this T cell receptor (beta chain) showed up just a few times. This sample was taken from a study of blood T cells in healthy people across ages. The use of a sample-barcoded 5' primer and a J-beta primer mix characterized a second PCR of about 6 to 12 cycles. TCRdb reprocessed the 5' RACE reads with MiXCR, giving one entry per CDR3 protein. This table holds hundreds of thousands of distinct CDR3 sequences, 20% to 30% found once. This sample also belongs to another study, concerning T cells of mothers and their children.

The receptor comes from a boy aged 5-17 years in good health. Sequenced sample: blood.

The CDR3: CSALDLLAGGPNTQYF. CDR3 sequence (DNA): TGCAGTGCTCTTGACCTACTAGCGGGGGGGCCGAATACGCAGTATTTT. The chain has TRBV20-1 and TRBJ2-3; 13 nucleotides match TRBD2. V trimming: 5 bases; J trimming: 7 bases; junction bases outside the gene matches: 12. Germline V CDR1 and CDR2: DFQATT, SNEGSKA (reference sequence). The CDR3 runs 16 residues.